A single sample is the source of the 20 T cell receptor beta chains below, sequenced in a study of T cell repertoires in MIS-A myocarditis. The table came from immunoSEQ multiplex PCR; TCRdb's copy has only in-frame clones and leaves some out. The sample carries some 10,000 clones, roughly 89% recorded once. Sequencing input: thoracic lymph node tissue obtained at autopsy. The receptors shown here come from a man aged 18 to 30 with fulminant myocarditis from multisystem inflammatory syndrome in adults (MIS-A) after COVID-19.

The V call is TRBV9, the J call TRBJ2-7; D possibly matches TRBD1 or TRBD2 (5 bases each). Germline assignment: CDR1 SGDLS and CDR2 YYNGEE. Deletions cut 0 bases from V and 7 bases from J, with 17 bases between. The length of the CDR3 is 15 residues. In DNA form, the CDR3 reads TGTGCCAGCAGCGTAGGGGACGGCCCCCTGAAGGAGCAGTACTTC. Its translation: CASSVGDGPLKEQYF.

This clone was seen once. V and J are TRBV27 and TRBJ2-7; the D is unclear. This CDR3 region has 14 residues. The germline CDR1 and CDR2 sequences are MNHEY and SMNVEV (reference sequence). Trimming took off 5 bases at V and 0 bases at J, with 11 bases between the two ends. The CDR3 is CASSPHRTSYEQYF. DNA for the CDR3: TGTGCCAGCAGTCCACACCGGACCTCCTACGAGCAGTACTTC.

This rearrangement joins TRBV5-1 to TRBJ1-2, with 7 positions matching TRBD1. V lost 3 bases, J lost 3 bases, and 11 bases stayed unmatched. Germline CDR1 reads SGHRS; CDR2 reads YFSETQ. This CDR3 spans 16 amino acids. The CDR3 coding sequence is TGCGCCAGCAGCTCCTATCTCACAGGGGTCGACTATGGCTACACCTTC. Translated, it gives CASSSYLTGVDYGYTF.

V and J are TRBV13 and TRBJ1-3; 8 bases fit TRBD1. The CDR3 is 16 residues long. Germline V gene data show CDR1 as PRHDT and CDR2 as FYEKMQ (reference sequence). With V trimmed by 5 bases and J by 4 bases, 10 bases remained unmatched. DNA of the CDR3: TGTGCCAGCAGCCCCCTCAGGGGGCGGATCGGAAACACCATATATTTT. Protein product: CASSPLRGRIGNTIYF.

The chain links TRBV10-1 to TRBJ2-7; TRBD1 matches 10 bases. Trimming took 3 bases from V and 5 from J; bases not matched to a gene: 16. This CDR3 is 18 amino acids long. Per the germline V gene, CDR1 is WNHNN and CDR2 is SYGVQD (reference sequence). The CDR3 DNA follows: TGCGCCAGCAGTGACCCGACTAGGACAGGGGGGAAGGCCCACGAGCAGTACTTC. Encoded protein: CASSDPTRTGGKAHEQYF.

V is TRBV7-9 and J is TRBJ2-7; perhaps D is TRBD1 or TRBD2 (5 bases each). The CDR3 is 14 amino acids. Germline V lookup: CDR1 SEHNR, CDR2 FQNEAQ (reference sequence). V gave up 3 bases and J gave up 5 bases, with 14 bases separating them. As DNA, the CDR3 is TGTGCCAGCAGCTTGTCGGGAAGGGACCACGAGCAGTACTTC. As protein: CASSLSGRDHEQYF.

This chain uses TRBV7-6 with TRBJ1-1; D possibly corresponds to TRBD1 (5 bases). This CDR3 is built from 12 residues. Trimming took off 1 base at V and 7 bases at J, with 7 bases between the two ends. CDR1 and CDR2 from the germline V gene are SGHVS and FNYEAQ. The CDR3 loop reads CASSLVRGEAFF. CDR3 nucleotide sequence: TGTGCCAGCAGCTTAGTTAGGGGTGAAGCTTTCTTT.

V gene TRBV30 combines with J gene TRBJ2-1, with D possibly matching TRBD2 (6 bases). Trimming left V 0 bases short and J 11 bases short, with 23 bases between. The CDR3 runs to 16 residues. Per the germline V gene, CDR1 is GTSNPN and CDR2 is SVGIG (reference sequence). The CDR3 DNA reads as TGTGCCTGGAGTGTATGGGGGAGGCAAGACGATATGCAGCAGTTCTTC. Translated, it gives CAWSVWGRQDDMQQFF.

The CDR3 loop reads CASSRVGAVPNEKLFF. CDR3 nucleotide sequence: TGTGCCAGCAGCCGCGTCGGGGCGGTCCCTAATGAAAAACTGTTTTTT. The rearrangement uses TRBV6-6 and TRBJ1-4, with D possibly being TRBD1 (5 bases). Germline-derived CDR1 and CDR2 are MNHNY and SVGAGI (reference sequence). V was trimmed by 6 bases and J by 3 bases, leaving 17 bases between them. This CDR3 is 16 amino acids long.

The chain employs TRBV10-3 and TRBJ2-7; weak D call: TRBD2 (6 bases). The CDR3 is made up of 15 amino acids. Germline-derived CDR1 and CDR2 are ENHRY and SYGVKD. Trimming left V 0 bases short and J 2 bases short, with 11 bases between. Here the CDR3 reads CAISESGRDAYEQYF. CDR3 sequence (DNA): TGTGCCATCAGTGAGTCGGGGCGGGACGCCTACGAGCAGTACTTC.

This clone was observed a handful of times. V and J are TRBV11-2 and TRBJ2-5, with a tentative D call TRBD1 (5 bases). This CDR3 is 15 amino acids long. V was pared by 5 bases and J by 1 base, with 14 bases between. Looked up from germline, CDR1 is SGHAT and CDR2 is FQNNGV. The CDR3 sequence: CASSPAGPAQETQYF. The CDR3, as DNA: TGTGCCAGCAGCCCAGCAGGGCCCGCCCAAGAGACCCAGTACTTC. Full variable domain (remainder filled in from reference TRBV11-2 and TRBJ2-5): EAGVAQSPRYKIIEKRQSVAFWCNPISGHATLYWYQQILGQGPKLLIQFQNNGVVDDSQLPKDRFSAERLKGVDSTLKIQPAKLEDSAVYLCASSPAGPAQETQYFGPGTRLLVL.

This clone occurred a few times. This chain links TRBV27 with TRBJ2-7, with a weak D call TRBD2 (5 bases). CDR1 is MNHEY, CDR2 SMNVEV, per germline (reference sequence). The V end was cut by 5 bases, the J end by 4 bases, with 15 bases between. The CDR3 runs 14 residues. The CDR3: CASSPGRRGYEQYF. In nucleotides, the CDR3 is TGTGCCAGCAGTCCCGGAAGACGGGGATACGAGCAGTACTTC.

This sequence joins TRBV6-2 or TRBV6-3 and TRBJ1-3; tentatively, D is TRBD1 (6 bases). CDR1 is MNHEY, CDR2 SVGEGT, per germline. Trimming cost V 2 bases and J 0 bases, with 14 bases left between them. The CDR3 has 17 residues. This CDR3 is CASSYDRTDHSGNTIYF. Written as DNA, the CDR3 is TGTGCCAGCAGTTACGACCGGACAGACCACTCTGGAAACACCATATATTTT.

V and J are TRBV18 and TRBJ1-5; no reliable D call. CDR3 length: 15 amino acids. Per the germline V gene, CDR1 is KGHSH and CDR2 is LQKENI. The V end was cut by 5 bases, the J end by 6 bases, with 17 bases between. The CDR3 bases are TGTGCCAGCTCAACCGACACTCCGCGGCGTCAGCCCCAGCATTTT. This codes for CASSTDTPRRQPQHF.

V is TRBV6-5 and J is TRBJ2-1; D possibly matches TRBD1 or TRBD2 (5 bases each). The ends were cut back, 3 bases at V and 11 bases at J, with 8 bases in the middle. Germline V gives CDR1 MNHEY, CDR2 SVGAGI. The CDR3 contains 11 residues. CDR3 DNA: TGTGCCAGCAGTTATGGGGACCAGCAGTTCTTC. The encoded protein is CASSYGDQQFF.

V gene TRBV12-5 combines with J gene TRBJ2-1, with 11 bases matching TRBD2. The CDR3 covers 17 residues. V gave up 6 bases and J gave up 3 bases; unmatched junction bases: 10. The germline CDR1 and CDR2 sequences are LGHNT and FRNRAP. The CDR3 loop is CASGSGTSGDGYNEQFF. The CDR3 DNA follows: TGTGCTAGTGGGTCCGGGACTAGCGGAGACGGCTACAATGAGCAGTTCTTC.

The chain employs TRBV12-3 or TRBV12-4 and TRBJ2-3; no firm D call. V was cut by 5 bases and J by 4 bases, with 4 bases left in between. This CDR3 contains 11 residues. The CDR3 DNA follows: TGTGCCAGCAGTAATGCAGATACGCAGTATTTT. Encoded protein: CASSNADTQYF.

The chain uses TRBV7-8 and TRBJ2-1; no clear D. V lost 6 bases to trimming and J lost 0 bases, with 12 bases between them. The CDR3 covers 15 residues. The germline V gene has CDR1 SGHVS and CDR2 FQNEAQ. CDR3 DNA: TGTGCCAGCAGGGAGAAAGGCAGCTCCTACAATGAGCAGTTCTTC. Residues: CASREKGSSYNEQFF.

This clone was found once. The V call is TRBV12-3 or TRBV12-4, the J call TRBJ2-7, with 7 positions matching TRBD2. The CDR3 spans 13 residues. The ends lost 6 bases at V and 4 bases at J; junction bases unmatched: 6. In nucleotides, the CDR3 is TGTGCCAGCAGCCGACTGGGGGGGTACGAGCAGTACTTC. Amino acid sequence: CASSRLGGYEQYF.

V is TRBV5-8 and J is TRBJ1-5, with D maybe TRBD1 (5 bases). The V end lost 1 base, the J end lost 4 bases, and 12 bases lay between the germline ends. From germline, CDR1 is SGHTS and CDR2 YDEGEE. This CDR3 contains 15 residues. CDR3 DNA: TGTGCCAGCAGCTTGTGGGGACCGAATAATCAGCCCCAGCATTTT. Protein: CASSLWGPNNQPQHF.